This T cell receptor beta chain is drawn from a study of shared clonotypes between healthy human individuals (dated by TCRdb to the early 2020s). Notes on the research overall: A few men and two women, aged 18 to 49 years, made up the cohort. Different laboratories and diverse techniques were used to prepare libraries and sequence TCR repertoires, to increase sequencing depth and limit assay-specific biases. For each donor, CD4 naive and CD4 memory were each given three plates, CD8 naive was given two plates, and CD8 memory was given one plate. To estimate repertoire size and how much clonotype sharing occurs between individuals, the study deeply sequenced the blood TCR repertoires of roughly 5 healthy adults. Between about 0.9 and 9 billion PBMCs per donor were obtained by leukapheresis.

The CDR3 contains 13 residues, cysteine and phenylalanine counted. CDR3 DNA is the only sequence kept; it has 39 bases, read in frame from the first base. Based on the germline V gene (reference sequence), the CDR1 and CDR2 sequences are SEHNR and FQNEAQ. V is clipped by 5 bases and J by 6 bases, and the sequence between their germline boundaries is 14 bases long. General findings and caveats noted by the study authors: Approximately 5% of naive CD4, roughly 3.5% of naive CD8, about 2.4% of memory CD4, and about 0.4% of memory CD8 clonotypes were shared across several donors. The genetic and exposure-history diversity represented was limited by the small number of donors. Sampling was limited to blood, and TCR repertoires in tissue likely differ from TCR repertoires in blood. Naive subsets generally had larger estimated clonotype richness than memory subsets did. Higher generation probabilities were observed for clonotypes shared by all four sorted-subset donors than for non-shared clonotypes. Even with the large sequencing depth, rarefaction of the sorted-subset datasets indicated that sequencing was incomplete. Based on pairwise subsampling, the degree of clonotype sharing among donors was expected to be affected by sequencing depth.

To note about this clone: Its antigen remains unidentified. Per-base quality was not reported, and no clone a single base away is much larger than it.

Healthy HIV-negative adults with no recently reported acute infections or vaccinations were included as donors. Only Caucasian adults living in Nashville, Tennessee, USA were represented among the donors. Magnetic negative selection was used to enrich CD4+ T cells, after which naive cells were positively selected on CD45RA and the negative fraction became the memory subset. After blood collection by leukapheresis, PBMCs were isolated using Ficoll-Histopaque density gradient centrifugation and then cryopreserved in the vapor phase of liquid nitrogen. Analytical flow cytometry was used to check the purity and quantity of each magnetically sorted T cell population. Each sorted fraction had its genomic DNA isolated and then quantified by UV absorbance on a Nanodrop 2000c. Using the deep immunoSEQ assay, TCR CDR3 regions were amplified from genomic DNA by multiplex PCR. Extracted genomic DNA from each cell subset was distributed evenly across all wells of several immunoSEQ 96-well plates, and each plate was treated as a replicate. For sorted subsets, around 0.2 ug of genomic DNA, equivalent to 30,000 or so T cell genomes, went into each replicate PCR. Purified libraries were quantified with a Qubit 3.0 fluorometer, sized on a Bioanalyzer 2100, and re-quantified with the KAPA Library Quantification kit. A separate single-read 150-cycle Illumina NextSeq 550 flow cell was used to sequence each immunoSEQ 96-well plate. For the original study's pipeline: Because only junctional sequences without quality scores were contained in the immunoSEQ output, filtering matching that applied to full-length reads could not be performed. Sequences were annotated with PyIR, a Python wrapper for IgBLAST v1.9, and V/J genes and CDR3 were assigned using IMGT germline references. Reads were filtered out if the reads had weak V/J assignments (E-value above 1e-6), no CDR3, stop codons, out-of-frame junctions, or ambiguous translated residues. V3J clonotypes were defined as sequences sharing the same inferred V gene, J gene, and CDR3 amino acid sequence. The percentage overlap between two repertoires was calculated by dividing the number of shared unique clonotypes by the size of the smaller repertoire. Richness of each repertoire was evaluated using RTK rarefaction, the Chao1 estimator, and Recon v2.1 estimates of unobserved clonotypes. For all TCRbeta clonotypes obtained by the gDNA method from a few donors, generation probabilities were computed with OLGA. TCRdb mirrors the immuneACCESS table, restricted to in-frame sequences. Some clones are absent from its copies; in checked studies, under half trace to an unresolved V gene, and the reason for the others is unknown. V and J calls and clone size are those listed in that table; D and trimming were worked out from the DNA. For this sample the table gives around 2.1 million clones, of which 95% were detected only once. 0.1% to 0.15% of the sample lies in the top ten.

In this chain, TRBV7-9 is recombined with TRBJ2-7; no D gene is confidently identified. The receptor was isolated from a man between 18 and 35 years old in good health. The sequenced sample consisted of naive CD4+ T cells sorted from blood. The cell subset or site label, read with the paper, signifies: CD45RA+ positively selected. The CDR3 is CASSDTQMGEQYF. Read as DNA, the sequence is TGTGCCAGCAGCGATACCCAGATGGGCGAGCAGTACTTC.